Below are 32 T cell receptor beta chains sequenced from a single sample in a study of T cells after yellow fever vaccination. TCRdb re-derived calls from the 5' RACE reads in MiXCR, one entry per CDR3 protein. Here the sample spans about 330,000 distinct CDR3 sequences, roughly 8.3% being singletons. The source was PBMCs, collected about 49 days after the first yellow fever vaccination. The receptors come from a man younger than 35 who received the YFV17D yellow fever vaccine.

This clonotype occurred a few times. This chain links TRBV6-5 with TRBJ1-5; tentatively, D is TRBD1 (5 bases). This CDR3 comprises 15 residues. CDR1 MNHEY and CDR2 SVGAGI come from the germline V gene. Deletions cut 2 bases from V and 7 bases from J, with 15 bases between. CDR3 amino acids: CASSYGTGVNQPQHF. Written as DNA, the CDR3 is TGTGCCAGCAGTTACGGGACGGGGGTGAACCAGCCCCAGCATTTT.

This clonotype was found many times. This chain connects TRBV30 to TRBJ2-7, with no clear D. Germline V gives CDR1 GTSNPN, CDR2 SVGIG (reference sequence). The V end lost 1 base, the J end lost 3 bases, and 10 bases lay between the germline ends. This CDR3 contains 13 residues. CDR3 DNA sequence: TGTGCCTGGAGTGCCGGCTTCGGCTACGAGCAGTACTTC. Its protein product is CAWSAGFGYEQYF. The whole variable domain, filled in from reference TRBV30 and TRBJ2-7, reads SQTIHQWPATLVQPVGSPLSLECTVEGTSNPNLYWYRQAAGRGLQLLFYSVGIGQISSEVPQNLSASRPQDRQFILSSKKLLLSDSGFYLCAWSAGFGYEQYFGPGTRLTVT.

In its sample, this clonotype was seen a few times. The CDR3: CASSSGLAVVVSYEQYF. CDR3 nucleotides: TGTGCCAGCAGCTCGGGACTAGCGGTCGTCGTCTCCTACGAGCAGTACTTC. The chain employs TRBV11-2 and TRBJ2-7; TRBD2 matches 11 bases. CDR3 length equals 17 residues. Unmatched junction bases numbered 8, after V lost 4 bases and J lost 0 bases. The germline CDR1 and CDR2 sequences are SGHAT and FQNNGV.

The rearrangement links TRBV5-1 to TRBJ2-7, with D possibly called TRBD1 or TRBD2 (6 bases each). The V end lost 0 bases, the J end lost 6 bases, and 13 bases lay between the germline ends. Germline CDR1 SGHRS, CDR2 YFSETQ. CDR3 length: 14 residues. The CDR3 loop is CASSLDQTGAEQYF. CDR3 in DNA: TGCGCCAGCAGCTTGGACCAGACGGGGGCCGAGCAGTACTTC.

This clonotype was detected a few times. The chain has TRBV20-1 and TRBJ2-2; D remains unclear. The CDR3 consists of 15 residues. Per germline, CDR1 DFQATT and CDR2 SNEGSKA (reference sequence). V lost 0 bases, J lost 4 bases, and 12 bases lay in between. CDR3 sequence (DNA): TGCAGTGCTAGAGACATTTTTGGGCCCACCGGGGAGCTGTTTTTT. Translation gives CSARDIFGPTGELFF.

This clonotype was seen a few times. The chain carries TRBV10-3 and TRBJ1-2; 7 bases match TRBD1. The CDR3 totals 14 residues. The V and J ends lost 4 bases and 3 bases, in that order; junction bases with no gene match: 5. The germline CDR1 and CDR2 sequences are ENHRY and SYGVKD. The CDR3 nucleotides are TGTGCCATCAGTGCCGGGACAGTAGACTATGGCTACACCTTC. It specifies CAISAGTVDYGYTF.

The chain links TRBV7-2 to TRBJ2-5; D remains ambiguous. The CDR3 sequence is 17 residues long. Trimming cost V 3 bases and J 3 bases, with 20 bases left between them. The germline V gene encodes CDR1 SGHTA and CDR2 FQGNSA. DNA of the CDR3: TGTGCCAGCAGCTTTTCACCGGCCCGACTGCGAAAAGAGACCCAGTACTTC. The encoded protein is CASSFSPARLRKETQYF.

This clonotype was picked up a small number of times. This chain connects TRBV4-1 to TRBJ2-1, with 11 positions matching TRBD2. V was clipped by 4 bases and J by 1 base; unmatched bases: 15. The CDR3 runs to 20 residues. The germline CDR1 and CDR2 sequences are MGHRA and YSYEKL. This CDR3 is CASSRRVAGGLFGSYNEQFF. DNA of the CDR3: TGCGCCAGCAGCCGCCGGGTAGCGGGGGGGCTTTTCGGGTCCTACAATGAGCAGTTCTTC.

By share, this clonotype ranks as medium-sized. J is TRBJ2-1 and V is TRBV7-3, with D unresolved. CDR3 length equals 12 residues. The V gene lost 5 bases and the J gene lost 10 bases, with 12 bases spanning the gap. The germline V gene encodes CDR1 SGHTA and CDR2 FQGTGA. The CDR3 bases are TGTGCCAGCAGCGCCACCCTGGGCGAGCAGTTCTTC. Protein sequence: CASSATLGEQFF.

This clonotype occurred a few times. Germline and junction disagree at one end, which may indicate a read error. The chain has TRBV18 and TRBJ2-1; 8 bases agree with TRBD1. The germline CDR1 and CDR2 sequences are KGHSH and LQKENI. This CDR3 has 16 amino acids. The CDR3 protein is CASSLTGTGDYNEQLF. Here the CDR3 DNA reads TGTGCCAGCTCACTGACCGGGACAGGCGACTACAATGAGCAGCTCTTC.

A single count supports this clonotype. At one boundary the junction diverges from the germline segment, which might be a read error. J is TRBJ2-7 and V is TRBV6-1, with 10 bases fitting TRBD1. This CDR3 has 15 amino acids. The germline V gene encodes CDR1 MNHNS and CDR2 SASEGT. The CDR3 DNA sequence: TGTGCCAGCAGAGAAGCCGGGACAGGGGATTACGAGCAGTACTTC. It translates to CASREAGTGDYEQYF.

V is TRBV19 and J is TRBJ1-5; TRBD1 agrees at 7 bases. CDR1 and CDR2 (germline): LNHDA, SQIVND (reference sequence). V gave up 7 bases and J gave up 5 bases; unmatched junction bases: 11. The CDR3 has 15 residues. The CDR3 DNA reads TGTGCCAGTATACCCCTCGTAGGGGGCGATCAGCCCCAGCATTTT. Its protein product is CASIPLVGGDQPQHF.

This chain's CDR3 is CASRQPYRNTEAFF. CDR3 coding DNA: TGCGCCAGCAGACAGCCCTACCGGAACACTGAAGCTTTCTTT. The genes are TRBV5-1 and TRBJ1-1; no definite D call. The V gene lost 5 bases and the J gene lost 1 base, with 12 bases spanning the gap. The CDR3 sequence is 14 residues long. Per the germline V gene, CDR1 is SGHRS and CDR2 is YFSETQ.

This clonotype was seen repeatedly, ten times or more. CDR3 in amino acids: CASDGGGDEQFF. The CDR3 bases are TGTGCCAGCGACGGAGGGGGAGATGAGCAGTTCTTC. J is TRBJ2-1 and V is TRBV2; D is possibly TRBD1 or TRBD2 (6 bases each). The CDR3 length is 12 residues. From germline, CDR1 is SNHLY and CDR2 FYNNEI. Trimming took 8 bases from V and 8 from J, leaving 13 bases between them.

This chain links TRBV29-1 with TRBJ1-1; possibly TRBD1 for D (6 bases). CDR1 and CDR2 from the germline V gene are SQVTM and ANQGSEA. The CDR3 runs to 13 residues. Between the trimmed V and J ends, which lost 4 bases and 5 bases, there was a span of 14 bases. CDR3 sequence (DNA): TGCAGCGTTGTCATGAGGGGGGGTACTGAAGCTTTCTTT. Translating gives CSVVMRGGTEAFF.

The chain combines TRBV7-9 with TRBJ1-1; perhaps TRBD1 as D (6 bases). The CDR3 contains 15 residues. Per germline, CDR1 SEHNR and CDR2 FQNEAQ (reference sequence). The V end lost 4 bases, the J end lost 4 bases, and 16 bases lay between the germline ends. The CDR3 nucleotides are TGTGCCAGCAGCTCTAGGGGGTCCCTAGTCACTGAAGCTTTCTTT. It specifies CASSSRGSLVTEAFF.

A few counts support this clonotype. The genes are TRBV5-5 and TRBJ2-3; TRBD2 aligns across 8 bases. Germline loops: CDR1 SGHKS, CDR2 YYEKEE (reference sequence). V gave up 4 bases and J gave up 1 base; unmatched junction bases: 5. This CDR3 contains 15 residues. The CDR3 sequence: CASSPGGERTDTQYF. CDR3 DNA: TGTGCCAGCAGCCCGGGGGGGGAACGCACAGATACGCAGTATTTT.

This clonotype was recorded at least ten times. This chain connects TRBV7-9 to TRBJ2-7, with 7 bases lining up with TRBD1. Germline CDR1 reads SEHNR; CDR2 reads FQNEAQ (reference sequence). After removal of 5 bases from V and 1 base from J, the junction contained 2 bases not matched to a gene. CDR3 length equals 13 residues. CDR3 in amino acids: CASSVGQSYEQYF. For the CDR3, the DNA is TGTGCCAGCAGCGTGGGACAGTCCTACGAGCAGTACTTC. Full variable domain (missing parts from reference TRBV7-9 and TRBJ2-7): DTGVSQNPRHKITKRGQNVTFRCDPISEHNRLYWYRQTLGQGPEFLTYFQNEAQLEKSRLLSDRFSAERPKGSFSTLEIQRTEQGDSAMYLCASSVGQSYEQYFGPGTRLTVT.

This clonotype was seen only a few times. This CDR3 is CASSYPGGDTQYF. The CDR3 DNA is TGTGCCAGCAGTTACCCAGGGGGGGATACGCAGTATTTT. V and J are TRBV6-6 and TRBJ2-3; a weak D match, TRBD1 (7 bases). With 2 bases removed from V and 6 bases from J, the gap between germline ends came to 9 bases. Germline V lookup: CDR1 MNHNY, CDR2 SVGAGI (reference sequence). The CDR3 has 13 amino acids.

This clonotype was seen a handful of times. V usage is TRBV2 and J usage is TRBJ2-1; no reliable D call. Germline loops: CDR1 SNHLY, CDR2 FYNNEI. Trimming shortened V by 4 bases and J by 5 bases, and 18 bases separated the two germline ends. CDR3 length equals 16 residues. For the CDR3, the DNA is TGTGCCAGCAGTGGTCGCAGCCGTCTAAATCACAATGAGCAGTTCTTC. As protein: CASSGRSRLNHNEQFF.

In DNA, the CDR3 is TGTGCCAGCAAATCGGGACAGGGGGGTTACGAGCAGTACGTC. As protein: CASKSGQGGYEQYV. The chain combines TRBV6-1 with TRBJ2-7, with 11 bases identical to TRBD1. The J segment lost 4 bases and the V segment lost 7 bases, leaving 6 bases of the junction unmatched. Germline loops: CDR1 MNHNS, CDR2 SASEGT. The CDR3 runs 14 residues.

This clonotype was counted between two and nine times. CDR3 residues: CASSLDSRLGGEQYF. DNA for the CDR3: TGTGCCAGCAGCTTAGATTCTAGGCTAGGGGGCGAGCAGTACTTC. V is TRBV7-7 and J is TRBJ2-7; perhaps TRBD1 as D (6 bases). CDR3 length: 15 amino acids. Per germline, CDR1 SSHAT and CDR2 FNYEAQ (reference sequence). V lost 1 base and J 6 bases, leaving 16 bases between the germline ends. Filled out from reference TRBV7-7 and TRBJ2-7, the complete variable domain reads GAGVSQSPRYKVTKRGQDVTLRCDPISSHATLYWYQQALGQGPEFLTYFNYEAQPDKSGLPSDRFSAERPEGSISTLTIQRTEQRDSAMYRCASSLDSRLGGEQYFGPGTRLTVT.

The V gene is TRBV7-2, the J gene TRBJ1-1; D is unclear. V lost 5 bases and J lost 0, with 10 bases in between. Germline lookup yields CDR1 SGHTA and CDR2 FQGNSA. CDR3 length: 14 amino acids. The CDR3 region is CASSPYGVNTEAFF. CDR3 DNA: TGTGCCAGCAGCCCATACGGGGTGAACACTGAAGCTTTCTTT.

This clonotype was detected only a few times. The chain recombines TRBV6-1 with TRBJ2-7; possibly TRBD1 or TRBD2 for D (6 bases each). The CDR3 has 14 residues. Per germline, CDR1 MNHNS and CDR2 SASEGT. Trimming cost V 2 bases and J 4 bases, with 12 bases left between them. The CDR3 bases are TGTGCCAGCAGTGAACACAGGGCGGGATACGAGCAGTACGTC. As protein: CASSEHRAGYEQYV.

This chain links TRBV18 with TRBJ1-3, with D possibly matching TRBD1 (6 bases). Germline V gene data show CDR1 as KGHSH and CDR2 as LQKENI. V was clipped by 6 bases and J by 8 bases, with 14 bases between them. CDR3 length equals 13 residues. CDR3 residues: CASSRDPGDTIYF. The CDR3 nucleotides read TGTGCCAGCTCGCGGGACCCAGGGGACACCATATATTTT.

The table lists this clonotype with a few counts. The V gene is TRBV27, the J gene TRBJ1-6; D unclear. Germline V gives CDR1 MNHEY, CDR2 SMNVEV (reference sequence). The germline V and J ends were trimmed by 5 bases and 5 bases, with 10 bases remaining between them. The CDR3 is 14 amino acids. CDR3 in amino acids: CASSPRTDNSPLHF. The DNA of the CDR3 is TGTGCCAGCAGTCCGAGGACGGATAATTCACCCCTCCACTTT.

This clonotype has ten or more counts. The V call is TRBV12-3 or TRBV12-4, the J call TRBJ2-2; D remains unclear. CDR3 length: 15 amino acids. V was shortened by 7 bases and J by 4 bases, with 16 bases between the two germline ends. The CDR3 sequence is CASTPRADATGELFF. The CDR3 nucleotides are TGTGCCAGCACCCCTCGGGCAGATGCCACCGGGGAGCTGTTTTTT.

This clonotype showed up just a few times. The rearrangement uses TRBV6-2 or TRBV6-3 and TRBJ2-7; no reliable D call. This CDR3 region has 12 residues. V was cut by 2 bases and J by 3 bases, with 5 bases left in between. Per the germline V gene, CDR1 is MNHEY and CDR2 is SVGEGT. CDR3 sequence: CASSYRDYEQYF. CDR3 bases: TGTGCCAGCAGTTACAGGGACTACGAGCAGTACTTC.

V and J are TRBV4-1 and TRBJ2-1; D possibly uses TRBD1 or TRBD2 (6 bases each). Germline V gene data show CDR1 as MGHRA and CDR2 as YSYEKL. V lost 4 bases to trimming and J lost 8 bases, with 15 bases between them. The CDR3 contains 14 residues. CDR3 DNA sequence: TGCGCCAGCAGCCGCTTCCCGGGGGCAGATGAGCAGTTCTTC. This gives the protein CASSRFPGADEQFF.

This clonotype was seen only a few times. The rearrangement joins TRBV6-2 or TRBV6-3 to TRBJ1-1; D unresolved. The CDR3 extends over 14 amino acids. Germline assignment: CDR1 MNHEY and CDR2 SVGEGT. The V and J ends lost 2 bases and 1 base respectively, with 8 bases between them. For the CDR3, the DNA is TGTGCCAGCAGTTACGGGCGGACGAACACTGAAGCTTTCTTT. This sequence encodes CASSYGRTNTEAFF.

This clonotype was seen more than once but under ten times. The V call is TRBV4-1, the J call TRBJ2-1; D gene uncertain. Germline-derived CDR1 and CDR2 are MGHRA and YSYEKL. Trimming removed 1 base from V and 10 bases from J, with 5 bases in between. The CDR3 covers 11 residues. CDR3 amino acids: CASSQAREQFF. CDR3 sequence (DNA): TGCGCCAGCAGCCAAGCCAGGGAGCAGTTCTTC.

CDR3 protein: CAWSGLNTEAFF. CDR3 sequence (DNA): TGTGCCTGGAGTGGCTTGAACACTGAAGCTTTCTTT. V is TRBV30 and J is TRBJ1-1, with no clear D. Germline V gene sequence: CDR1 GTSNPN, CDR2 SVGIG (reference sequence). The length of the CDR3 is 12 residues. The germline V and J ends were trimmed by 1 base and 0 bases, with 3 bases remaining between them.